This TCR beta chain came from a study of beta chain features in type 1 diabetes (dated by TCRdb to the late 2010s). Context from the whole study: Mean age, gender distribution, total cell number and subset yield did not differ between patients and healthy donors. A total of some 110 million sorted cells were examined across all samples, and a strong correlation was observed between cell number per subset and RNA yield. The study compared the TCRB repertoires of sorted circulating CD4+ T cell subsets in recently diagnosed type 1 diabetes patients with those in matched healthy donors. Naive and central memory subsets were obtained from all 30 or so donors, but regulatory and stem cell-like memory subsets were isolated from only 8 patients and roughly eight healthy donors. Results and caveats for the whole study, not just this receptor: Naive, central memory and regulatory TCRB repertoires appeared to be more similar among patients than among healthy donors. Type 1 diabetes patients showed a moderate but significant shortening of TCRB CDR3 length in all four CD4+ subsets. PCR may preferentially amplify shorter templates, but because patient and control samples were amplified and corrected together, any resulting skew would affect both groups equally. Because cDNA was sequenced instead of genomic DNA, highly expressing activated cells could be over-represented, though the groups showed no difference in activation or CD3 levels. Because small numbers of individuals were included in the HLA sub-analyses, any influence of HLA type on TCRB rearrangement was left unresolved. Fewer insertions and more nucleotide deletions at VDJ recombination sites were observed in patients with type 1 diabetes, implying thymic rearrangement abnormalities.

All of the isolated RNA was reverse transcribed with the High Capacity cDNA Reverse Transcription Kit, so expressed TCRB transcripts were sequenced. Naive, central memory and regulatory T cell samples underwent deep immunoSEQ sequencing, averaging around 3.7 million total reads per sample. Sorted cells were lysed in RLT buffer, and RNA was extracted using DNase-treated RNeasy Micro or Mini kits according to cell number. To prevent cross-contamination, every cell subset was processed on its own, while patient and healthy donor samples were processed together. Using the immunoSEQ multiplex PCR, TCRB sequences were amplified from cDNA into 87-bp fragments spanning the CDR3 region. The amplicons were sequenced using the Illumina HiSeq platform. Regarding the original processing steps: PCR bias was computationally corrected using synthetic template baselines, reads within Hamming distance 2 were collapsed, and singletons that could not be merged were discarded. By aligning reads against IMGT, V, D and J genes, CDR3 length, and insertions or deletions at six rearrangement sites were assigned. Within each subset, clonotype counts were normalized to sorted cell number, after which true diversity and Gini coefficients were computed with the tcR R package. Repertoire sharing was quantified using the overlap coefficient calculated on TCRB nucleotide sequences. TCRdb took this table from immuneACCESS and kept in-frame rearrangements with V and J called. Such tables lack part of the clones; where checked against another copy, unresolved V genes explain under half of the gap, and the rest is unexplained. V and J calls and clone size follow that table, whereas D and trimming were derived from the DNA. This sample lists about 160,000 clones; roughly 8% were detected once. The biggest ten clones account for around 0.5% of the sample.

This clone appeared a few times. Its antigen is still unknown. There are no base qualities to consult, and no much larger clone falls within one base. V loses 5 bases of germline sequence and J loses 5 bases, and the interval between the two ends is 15 bases. The CDR3 contains 14 residues, cysteine and phenylalanine counted. The read is trimmed to its CDR3 DNA, 42 bases read in frame from base 1. The CDR1 and CDR2 encoded by the germline V gene are MNHEY and SVGAGI. Each donor gave one peripheral blood draw, averaging around 120 mL, which was collected into heparinised tubes. Naive, central memory, regulatory and stem cell-like memory CD4+ T cells were sorted on a BD FACSAria II using a panel including CD45RO, CCR7, CD25, CD127, CD95 and CD27. Every sorted population had a purity above 95%. PBMCs were separated immediately by Lymphoprep density gradient centrifugation and were stained directly, without being cultured. So that batch effects would be minimized, each experiment stained and sorted samples in pairs, pairing one healthy donor with one patient.

The chain is assembled from TRBV6-5 and TRBJ2-5; TRBD2 is perhaps the D gene, given 5 matching bases. This receptor was obtained from a young man with type 1 diabetes. The source material was central memory CD4+ T cells from blood. The sequenced DNA is TGTGCCAGCAGTCAACCCGACCGGAGGGAGACCCAGTACTTC. The translation is CASSQPDRRETQYF.